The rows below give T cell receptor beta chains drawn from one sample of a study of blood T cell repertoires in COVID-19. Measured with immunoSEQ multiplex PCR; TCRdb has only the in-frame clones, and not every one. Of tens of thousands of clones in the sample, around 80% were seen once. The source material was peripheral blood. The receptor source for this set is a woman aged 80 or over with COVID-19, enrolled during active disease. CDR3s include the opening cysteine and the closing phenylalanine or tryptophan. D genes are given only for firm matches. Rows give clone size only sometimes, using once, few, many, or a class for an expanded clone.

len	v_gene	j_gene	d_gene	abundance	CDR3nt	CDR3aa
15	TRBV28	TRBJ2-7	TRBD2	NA	TGTGCCAGTCTCTCTAGCGGGGGGAGCTCCTACGAGCAGTACTTC	CASLSSGGSSYEQYF
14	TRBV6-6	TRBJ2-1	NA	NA	TGTGCCAGCAGTTACTCAGCCAGTGGGCGTGAGCAGTTCTTC	CASSYSASGREQFF
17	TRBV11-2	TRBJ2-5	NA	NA	TGTGCCAGCAGCTTAGGGCCAGGTGCGGGAAGCAGGGAGACCCAGTACTTC	CASSLGPGAGSRETQYF
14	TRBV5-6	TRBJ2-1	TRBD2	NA	TGTGCCAGCAGCTTGGGACTAGCTATGAATGAGCAGTTCTTC	CASSLGLAMNEQFF
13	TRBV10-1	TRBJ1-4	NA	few	TGCGCCAGCAGTGCATCAACTAATGAAAAACTGTTTTTT	CASSASTNEKLFF
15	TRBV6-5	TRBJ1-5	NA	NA	TGTGCCAGCAGGCAGGGCTTTAATAGCAATCAGCCCCAGCATTTT	CASRQGFNSNQPQHF
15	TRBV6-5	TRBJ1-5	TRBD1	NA	TGTGCCAGCAGGACGGACAGGGCTAGCAATCAGCCCCAGCATTTT	CASRTDRASNQPQHF
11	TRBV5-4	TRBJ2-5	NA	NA	TGTGCCAGCAGCTTGCTCGGGACCCAGTACTTC	CASSLLGTQYF
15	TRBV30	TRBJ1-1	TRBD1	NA	TGTGCCTGGAAGGGGACAGGTGGCATGAACACTGAAGCTTTCTTT	CAWKGTGGMNTEAFF
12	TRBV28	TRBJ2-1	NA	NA	TGTGCCAGCAGTTGGGACTGGGGTGAGCAGTTCTTC	CASSWDWGEQFF
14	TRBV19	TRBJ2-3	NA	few	TGTGCCAGTAGTATACTCCTAGGCGGGGATACGCAGTATTTT	CASSILLGGDTQYF
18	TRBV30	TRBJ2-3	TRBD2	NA	TGTGCCTGGAGTGTAGGGGGGTTAGCGGGGGCCAGCACAGATACGCAGTATTTT	CAWSVGGLAGASTDTQYF
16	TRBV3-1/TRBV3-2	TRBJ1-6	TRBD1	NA	TGTGCCAGCAGCCAACGAACAGGGGTTGGGGATTCACCCCTCCACTTT	CASSQRTGVGDSPLHF
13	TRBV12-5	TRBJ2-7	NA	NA	TGTGCTAGTGGTTTGGTACTGGGGGCCGAGCAGTACTTC	CASGLVLGAEQYF
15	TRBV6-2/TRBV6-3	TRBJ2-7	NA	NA	TGTGCCAGCAGTACTCCTAGACCGGGGTTACACGAGCAGTACTTC	CASSTPRPGLHEQYF
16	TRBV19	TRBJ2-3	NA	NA	TGTGCCAGTAGTGGACCCACAGGGATTAGCACAGATACGCAGTATTTT	CASSGPTGISTDTQYF
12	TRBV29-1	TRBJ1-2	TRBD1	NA	TGCAGCGGAGGACAGGGGGGCTATGGCTACACCTTC	CSGGQGGYGYTF
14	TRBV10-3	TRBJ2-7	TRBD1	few	TGTGCCATCAGTGAAGGCAGGGGGCCGGACGAGCAGTACTTC	CAISEGRGPDEQYF
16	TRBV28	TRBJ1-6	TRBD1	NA	TGTGCCAGCAGTGATGGGACAGGGGTCTATAATTCACCCCTCCACTTT	CASSDGTGVYNSPLHF
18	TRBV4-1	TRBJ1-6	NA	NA	TGCGCCAGCAGCCGAGCCACAACCCGGGACATCTCTAATTCACCCCTCCACTTT	CASSRATTRDISNSPLHF
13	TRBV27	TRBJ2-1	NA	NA	TGTGCCAGCAGGCGGGATGATCTCAATGAGCAGTTCTTC	CASRRDDLNEQFF
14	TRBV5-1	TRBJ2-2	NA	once	TGCGCCAGCAGCTTGGTCCAGATTTACGGGGAGCTGTTTTTT	CASSLVQIYGELFF
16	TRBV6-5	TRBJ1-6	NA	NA	TGTGCCAGCAGTTACTCGCGGGGGGCAGGTAATTCACCCCTCCACTTT	CASSYSRGAGNSPLHF
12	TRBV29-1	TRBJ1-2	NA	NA	TGCAGCGTTGCCTGGGCAGTCTATGGCTACACCTTC	CSVAWAVYGYTF
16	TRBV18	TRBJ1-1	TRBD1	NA	TGTGCCAGCTCACCTATTGGACAGGGATCGAACACTGAAGCTTTCTTT	CASSPIGQGSNTEAFF
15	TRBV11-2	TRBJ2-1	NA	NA	TGTGCCAGCAGCTTAGGTGCGGGGTCCTACAATGAGCAGTTCTTC	CASSLGAGSYNEQFF
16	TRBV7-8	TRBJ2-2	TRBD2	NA	TGTGCCAGCAGCTTTACCGGGACTACGGGATCCGGGGAGCTGTTTTTT	CASSFTGTTGSGELFF
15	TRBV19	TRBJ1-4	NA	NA	TGTGCCAGTACCGGAACAGCGGGCACTAATGAAAAACTGTTTTTT	CASTGTAGTNEKLFF
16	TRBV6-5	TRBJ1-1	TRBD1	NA	TGTGCCAGCAGTTACTCAAGGGACAGGGTGAACACTGAAGCTTTCTTT	CASSYSRDRVNTEAFF
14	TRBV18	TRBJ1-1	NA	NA	TGTGCCAGCTCACCACTTGAGGCGAACACTGAAGCTTTCTTT	CASSPLEANTEAFF
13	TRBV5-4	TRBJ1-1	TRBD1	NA	TGTGCCAGCAGAGCCGACAGGGTTTCTGAAGCTTTCTTT	CASRADRVSEAFF
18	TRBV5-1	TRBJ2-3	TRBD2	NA	TGCGCCAGCAGCTTGGGGACTAGCGGGAGGGCCGGGGCAGATACGCAGTATTTT	CASSLGTSGRAGADTQYF
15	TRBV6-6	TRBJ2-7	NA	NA	TGTGCCAGCAGTTCCCCCCCTCAGGCCTCCTACGAGCAGTACTTC	CASSSPPQASYEQYF
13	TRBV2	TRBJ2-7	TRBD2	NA	TGTGCCAGGGAGGGGACTAGCGGCTACGAGCAGTACTTC	CAREGTSGYEQYF
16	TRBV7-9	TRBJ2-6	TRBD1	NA	TGTGCCAGCAGCTCGCCGACAGGGGTTGGGGCCAACGTCCTGACTTTC	CASSSPTGVGANVLTF
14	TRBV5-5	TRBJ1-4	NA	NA	TGTGCCAGCAGCTTTGGGGGCACTAATGAAAAACTGTTTTTT	CASSFGGTNEKLFF
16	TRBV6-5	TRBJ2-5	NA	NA	TGTGCCAGCAGTTCGGGGGGGACAGCGAACCAAGAGACCCAGTACTTC	CASSSGGTANQETQYF